Presented here are 32 T cell receptor beta chains from one specimen sequenced in a study of CD8+ T cells in alopecia areata. Sequencing used cDNA as its template, made by extracting RNA and reverse transcribing it. Sequencing was performed with immunoSEQ multiplex PCR; in TCRdb, only in-frame clones are kept and a portion is missing. This repertoire shows some 190,000 clones, 66% found once; its top ten account for 0.95% to 1.5%. Documented treatment: oral pan-JAK inhibitor, 5-10 mg twice daily. Sequenced here: CD4+ T cells sorted from blood, sampled between weeks 43 and 45, from a patient treated with tofacitinib. Receptors originate from a human donor with alopecia areata.

This rearrangement joins TRBV29-1 to TRBJ1-2, with 9 nucleotides matching TRBD1. The CDR3 covers 15 residues. Trimming at V came to 3 bases and at J to 5 bases, leaving 10 bases not matched to a gene. Looked up from germline, CDR1 is SQVTM and CDR2 is ANQGSEA. The CDR3 sequence is CSVDTGGETGYGYTF. The CDR3 DNA sequence: TGCAGCGTTGATACAGGGGGCGAAACTGGGTATGGCTACACCTTC. The complete variable domain, with remaining parts taken from reference TRBV29-1 and TRBJ1-2, reads SAVISQKPSRDICQRGTSLTIQCQVDSQVTMMFWYRQQPGQSLTLIATANQGSEATYESGFVIDKFPISRPNLTFSTLTVSNMSPEDSSIYLCSVDTGGETGYGYTFGSGTRLTVV.

This clone turned up a few times. The chain recombines TRBV29-1 with TRBJ2-2; 7 nucleotides line up with TRBD2. This CDR3 has 14 residues. CDR1 and CDR2 (germline): SQVTM, ANQGSEA. V dropped 5 bases and J dropped 1; count of bases not matched to a gene: 4. The CDR3 bases are TGCAGCGTTAAGGCTAGCGGGAACACCGGGGAGCTGTTTTTT. Protein sequence: CSVKASGNTGELFF.

The V gene is TRBV9, the J gene TRBJ2-4; 9 bases match TRBD1. CDR1 SGDLS and CDR2 YYNGEE come from the germline V gene. This CDR3 region has 14 residues. V gave up 4 bases and J gave up 6 bases; unmatched junction bases: 5. The CDR3 coding sequence is TGTGCCAGCAGCTTAAGACAGGGGGGAAACATTCAGTACTTC. Amino acids: CASSLRQGGNIQYF. Together with reference TRBV9 and TRBJ2-4, the CDR3 gives the full variable domain: DSGVTQTPKHLITATGQRVTLRCSPRSGDLSVYWYQQSLDQGLQFLIQYYNGEERAKGNILERFSAQQFPDLHSELNLSSLELGDSALYFCASSLRQGGNIQYFGAGTRLSVL.

In its sample, this clone was seen once. The chain uses TRBV2 and TRBJ2-5; 7 bases are a match to TRBD2. This CDR3 has 14 residues. The J segment lost 3 bases and the V segment lost 7 bases, leaving 8 bases of the junction unmatched. Germline CDR1 reads SNHLY; CDR2 reads FYNNEI. This CDR3 is CASTRVAGEETQYF. In DNA form, the CDR3 reads TGTGCCAGCACGCGTGTGGCGGGGGAAGAGACCCAGTACTTC.

The chain is built from TRBV19 and TRBJ1-5, with 7 positions matching TRBD1. V lost 5 bases, J lost 7 bases, and 8 bases stayed unmatched. This CDR3 has 14 amino acids. CDR1 is LNHDA and CDR2 is SQIVND in the germline V gene (reference sequence). CDR3 loop: CASSPGQVWQPQHF. CDR3 sequence (DNA): TGTGCCAGTAGTCCCGGACAGGTTTGGCAGCCCCAGCATTTT.

A single count supports this clone. The chain is built from TRBV2 and TRBJ1-5; D possibly corresponds to TRBD1 (6 bases). There are 14 residues in the CDR3. Germline assignment: CDR1 SNHLY and CDR2 FYNNEI. The V and J ends lost 4 bases and 0 bases respectively, with 7 bases between them. The CDR3 spells CASSGDTSNQPQHF. As DNA, the CDR3 is TGTGCCAGCAGTGGGGACACTAGCAATCAGCCCCAGCATTTT.

The chain has TRBV29-1 and TRBJ2-7, with D unresolved. The germline CDR1 and CDR2 sequences are SQVTM and ANQGSEA. Trimming shortened V by 0 bases and J by 3 bases, and 15 bases separated the two germline ends. The CDR3 sequence is 15 residues long. The CDR3 coding sequence is TGCAGCGTTGAAGATCATCTCTCTCCACACTACGAGCAGTACTTC. Its translation is CSVEDHLSPHYEQYF.

This clone was seen only a few times. The V and J genes are TRBV2 and TRBJ1-5, with no clear D. CDR1 and CDR2 (germline): SNHLY, FYNNEI. Between the trimmed V and J ends, which lost 2 bases and 6 bases, there was a span of 11 bases. The CDR3 is 14 amino acids. The chain's CDR3 is CASSEPLGGQPQHF. CDR3 DNA: TGTGCCAGCAGTGAACCCTTAGGCGGTCAGCCCCAGCATTTT. The variable domain in full, completed from reference TRBV2 and TRBJ1-5, reads EPEVTQTPSHQVTQMGQEVILRCVPISNHLYFYWYRQILGQKVEFLVSFYNNEISEKSEIFDDQFSVERPDGSNFTLKIRSTKLEDSAMYFCASSEPLGGQPQHFGDGTRLSIL.

The chain joins TRBV6-6 to TRBJ2-1; TRBD1 matches 9 bases. Germline CDR1 reads MNHNY; CDR2 reads SVGAGI (reference sequence). The V gene end was trimmed by 5 bases and the J gene end by 7 bases; junction bases not matched to a gene: 12. The CDR3 is 16 amino acids. CDR3 region: CASSKGTGSLKNEQFF. CDR3 DNA: TGTGCCAGCAGTAAAGGGACAGGGTCGTTAAAGAATGAGCAGTTCTTC.

The chain employs TRBV7-9 and TRBJ1-1, with TRBD1 matching over 7 bases. Germline loops: CDR1 SEHNR, CDR2 FQNEAQ (reference sequence). The CDR3 spans 14 residues. The trim removed 1 base at V and 1 base at J, leaving 0 bases unmatched. Written as DNA, the CDR3 is TGTGCCAGCAGCTTAGGGGACAGGAACACTGAAGCTTTCTTT. Protein product: CASSLGDRNTEAFF.

The chain couples TRBV5-6 to TRBJ2-7, with 9 bases that match TRBD2. V lost 3 bases, J lost 3 bases, and 10 bases stayed unmatched. The CDR3 totals 16 residues. Germline CDR1 SGHDT, CDR2 YYEEEE. DNA of the CDR3: TGTGCCAGCAGCTCCACAGCGGGGGGAACTAACTACGAGCAGTACTTC. This codes for CASSSTAGGTNYEQYF. The variable domain in full, completed from reference TRBV5-6 and TRBJ2-7, reads DAGVTQSPTHLIKTRGQQVTLRCSPKSGHDTVSWYQQALGQGPQFIFQYYEEEERQRGNFPDRFSGHQFPNYSSELNVNALLLGDSALYLCASSSTAGGTNYEQYFGPGTRLTVT.

The DNA for the CDR3 is TGCAGCGTTCCGGGACAGGGTGTTGGCTACACCTTC. Its protein product is CSVPGQGVGYTF. This chain joins TRBV29-1 and TRBJ1-2; 9 positions match TRBD1. CDR3 length: 12 amino acids. V was pared by 5 bases and J by 7 bases, with 5 bases of the junction left unmatched. Germline CDR1 and CDR2: SQVTM and ANQGSEA.

The chain employs TRBV14 and TRBJ2-4; D is undetermined. The germline V gene encodes CDR1 SGHDN and CDR2 FVKESK. The CDR3 loop spans 12 amino acids. V was shortened by 0 bases and J by 9 bases, with 6 bases between the two germline ends. In DNA, the CDR3 is TGTGCCAGCAGCCAAGATCGGGTCATTCAGTACTTC. Amino acids: CASSQDRVIQYF.

The genes are TRBV12-5 and TRBJ1-1, with TRBD1 identical over 7 bases. V gave up 9 bases and J gave up 8 bases; unmatched junction bases: 18. Germline V CDR1 and CDR2: LGHNT, FRNRAP. This CDR3 is 15 amino acids long. The CDR3 is CASMGQGDAVTEAFF. The CDR3 coding sequence is TGTGCTAGCATGGGGCAGGGGGACGCTGTGACCGAAGCTTTCTTT.

The chain links TRBV9 to TRBJ2-5; 7 bases align to TRBD1. The CDR3 length is 15 residues. Per the germline V gene, CDR1 is SGDLS and CDR2 is YYNGEE. The trim removed 4 bases at V and 4 bases at J, leaving 10 bases unmatched. The CDR3 DNA reads as TGTGCCAGCAGCCCGACAGGGATAAGTGGAGAGACCCAGTACTTC. Its translation is CASSPTGISGETQYF. Full variable domain (missing parts from reference TRBV9 and TRBJ2-5): DSGVTQTPKHLITATGQRVTLRCSPRSGDLSVYWYQQSLDQGLQFLIQYYNGEERAKGNILERFSAQQFPDLHSELNLSSLELGDSALYFCASSPTGISGETQYFGPGTRLLVL.

Regarding this clone: A junction end diverges from the germline sequence, so it may reflect a read error. The gene calls are TRBV2 and TRBJ2-7, with a possible D match to TRBD2 (6 bases). The germline gives CDR1 SNHLY, CDR2 FYNNEI. CDR3 length: 12 residues. Here the CDR3 reads CASSEQREREDF. CDR3 coding DNA: TGTGCCAGCAGTGAGCAGAGGGAGAGGGAGGACTTC.

The chain links TRBV4-1 to TRBJ2-1; 9 bases are shared with TRBD1. CDR1 and CDR2 from the germline V gene are MGHRA and YSYEKL. The CDR3 is 16 amino acids. Germline trimming cut 2 bases from V and 7 bases from J; bases unmatched to any gene: 9. Here the CDR3 reads CASSQWYGQGWNEQFF. CDR3 DNA: TGCGCCAGCAGCCAATGGTATGGACAGGGGTGGAATGAGCAGTTCTTC.

The chain links TRBV29-1 to TRBJ2-1, with no clear D. CDR3 length: 14 amino acids. Germline V CDR1 and CDR2: SQVTM, ANQGSEA. Trimming left V 3 bases short and J 8 bases short, with 17 bases between. CDR3 sequence (DNA): TGCAGCGTTGACAGCCTATTTCGGGTAGATGAGCAGTTCTTC. It codes for CSVDSLFRVDEQFF.

This clone was recorded only once. V and J are TRBV30 and TRBJ2-7; 10 nucleotides align to TRBD1. Unmatched junction bases numbered 8, after V lost 5 bases and J lost 4 bases. The length of the CDR3 is 14 residues. Germline-derived CDR1 and CDR2 are GTSNPN and SVGIG (reference sequence). The CDR3: CAWGDRGKTYEQYF. In DNA form, the CDR3 reads TGTGCCTGGGGGGACAGGGGAAAAACTTACGAGCAGTACTTC.

The chain couples TRBV29-1 to TRBJ1-5, with a possible D match to TRBD1 (5 bases). Trimming removed 5 bases from V and 5 bases from J, with 13 bases in between. This CDR3 is built from 13 residues. From germline, CDR1 is SQVTM and CDR2 ANQGSEA. The CDR3 sequence is CSVHQGTDQPQHF. In DNA, the CDR3 is TGCAGCGTTCACCAGGGAACGGATCAGCCCCAGCATTTT.

This sequence joins TRBV5-1 and TRBJ1-2; the match to TRBD1 covers 7 bases. Germline-derived CDR1 and CDR2 are SGHRS and YFSETQ. The CDR3 is 14 residues long. J gave up 6 bases and V 4 bases, and 9 bases lay outside the gene matches. CDR3: CASSTQNRGNGYTF. The CDR3 nucleotides are TGCGCCAGCAGCACCCAGAACAGGGGCAATGGCTACACCTTC.

This clone was picked up a small number of times. This chain connects TRBV15 to TRBJ1-5; 8 bases fit TRBD1. The CDR3 has 15 residues. In germline, CDR1 is LNHNV, CDR2 YYDKDF (reference sequence). Trimming removed 1 base from V and 6 bases from J; junction bases left unmatched: 5. CDR3 sequence reads: CATSRVRGQGQPQHF. CDR3 nucleotides: TGTGCCACCAGCAGAGTCAGGGGGCAGGGTCAGCCCCAGCATTTT.

The chain has TRBV4-3 and TRBJ1-4; no definite D call. Trimming removed 0 bases from V and 0 bases from J, with 8 bases in between. This CDR3 spans 16 amino acids. Germline CDR1 reads LGHNA; CDR2 reads YSLEER. CDR3 nucleotide sequence: TGCGCCAGCAGCCAAGAACCCCGTGCAACTAATGAAAAACTGTTTTTT. It is translated as CASSQEPRATNEKLFF.

The chain combines TRBV11-3 with TRBJ2-7; 8 bases agree with TRBD2. Trimming at V came to 4 bases and at J to 2 bases, leaving 7 bases not matched to a gene. Germline V gene sequence: CDR1 SGHNT, CDR2 YENEEA. The CDR3 spans 15 residues. This chain's CDR3 is CASSYSGGLTYEQYF. In nucleotides, the CDR3 is TGTGCCAGCAGCTATTCGGGGGGGCTAACCTACGAGCAGTACTTC.

This clone has more than one count but fewer than ten. This chain joins TRBV7-2 and TRBJ1-2, with 9 bases identical to TRBD1. The CDR3 totals 14 residues. Trimming cost V 7 bases and J 4 bases; bases outside gene matches: 7. Germline V gives CDR1 SGHTA, CDR2 FQGNSA. Written as DNA, the CDR3 is TGTGCCAGCACCCGGACAGGGGCTAGCTATGGCTACACCTTC. Its protein is CASTRTGASYGYTF.

The gene calls are TRBV15 and TRBJ2-3, with 8 bases fitting TRBD2. The length of the CDR3 is 14 residues. The V and J ends lost 5 bases and 4 bases, in that order; junction bases with no gene match: 5. Germline CDR1 is LNHNV and CDR2 is YYDKDF (reference sequence). The DNA of the CDR3 is TGTGCCACCAGCCCACGGACTAGCCCAGATACGCAGTATTTT. This translates into CATSPRTSPDTQYF.

This clone was seen a few times. V gene TRBV18 combines with J gene TRBJ2-7; 9 nucleotides match TRBD2. The CDR3 runs 16 residues. CDR1 KGHSH and CDR2 LQKENI come from the germline V gene. Trimming at V came to 3 bases and at J to 0 bases, leaving 6 bases not matched to a gene. The CDR3 region has the DNA TGTGCCAGCTCACCCGGGACTAGCCGGAGCTCCTACGAGCAGTACTTC. This encodes CASSPGTSRSSYEQYF.

The chain has TRBV30 and TRBJ2-3, with 10 nucleotides matching TRBD1. In germline, CDR1 is GTSNPN, CDR2 SVGIG (reference sequence). The CDR3 is 16 amino acids. With 5 bases clipped from V and 4 bases from J, the junction kept 12 bases outside the gene matches. The CDR3 nucleotides read TGTGCCTGGGAAGACAGGGGGCGCATTTTTCCAGATACGCAGTATTTT. Translating gives CAWEDRGRIFPDTQYF.

This clone was seen only once. V gene TRBV5-1 combines with J gene TRBJ2-7; 7 nucleotides agree with TRBD1. The CDR3 is 17 amino acids. V trimming: 0 bases; J trimming: 4 bases; junction bases outside the gene matches: 13. Germline CDR1 and CDR2: SGHRS and YFSETQ. The CDR3 here is CASSLVPPGQLSYEQYF. The DNA of the CDR3 is TGCGCCAGCAGCTTGGTCCCGCCGGGACAGCTCTCTTACGAGCAGTACTTC. Using reference TRBV5-1 and TRBJ2-7 for the parts outside the CDR3, the full variable domain is KAGVTQTPRYLIKTRGQQVTLSCSPISGHRSVSWYQQTPGQGLQFLFEYFSETQRNKGNFPGRFSGRQFSNSRSEMNVSTLELGDSALYLCASSLVPPGQLSYEQYFGPGTRLTVT.

This clone appeared a few times. The gene calls are TRBV25-1 and TRBJ2-7, with 7 bases matching TRBD1. The CDR3 has 13 amino acids. V was clipped by 7 bases and J by 5 bases; unmatched bases: 8. Germline-derived CDR1 and CDR2 are MGHDK and SYGVNS. The CDR3 DNA reads TGTGCCAGCAAGCGTACAGGGGTCGACGAGCAGTACTTC. Encoded protein: CASKRTGVDEQYF.

The rearrangement links TRBV6-5 to TRBJ1-1, with D uncertain. The germline V and J ends were trimmed by 5 bases and 4 bases, with 11 bases remaining between them. CDR3 length: 13 residues. Germline loops: CDR1 MNHEY, CDR2 SVGAGI. DNA of the CDR3: TGTGCCAGCAGTCCCACCGGGTTCACTGAAGCTTTCTTT. Translating gives CASSPTGFTEAFF.

This clone was counted between two and nine times. Here the CDR3 DNA reads TGTGCCAGCAGAGTACCGGGACAGTCCTCCTACGAGCAGTACTTC. Encoded protein: CASRVPGQSSYEQYF. V gene TRBV2 combines with J gene TRBJ2-7, with 7 nucleotides matching TRBD1. The CDR3 is 15 amino acids. V was clipped by 6 bases and J by 0 bases; unmatched bases: 8. Germline CDR1 reads SNHLY; CDR2 reads FYNNEI.